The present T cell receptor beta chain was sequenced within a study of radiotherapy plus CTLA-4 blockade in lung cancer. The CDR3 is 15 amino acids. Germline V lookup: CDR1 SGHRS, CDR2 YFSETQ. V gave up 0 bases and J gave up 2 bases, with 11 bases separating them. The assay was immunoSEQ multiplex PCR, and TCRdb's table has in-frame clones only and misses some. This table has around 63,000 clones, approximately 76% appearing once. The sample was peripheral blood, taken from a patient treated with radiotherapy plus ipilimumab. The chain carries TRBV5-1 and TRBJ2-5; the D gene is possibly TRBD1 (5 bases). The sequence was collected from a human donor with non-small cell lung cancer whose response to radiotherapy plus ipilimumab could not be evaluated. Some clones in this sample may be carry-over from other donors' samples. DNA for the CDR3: TGCGCCAGCAGCTTGGTACAGGTGGTTCAAGAGACCCAGTACTTC. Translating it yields CASSLVQVVQETQYF.